These 3 T cell receptor beta chains were sequenced from one sample in a study of T cell changes during pregnancy in multiple sclerosis. Profiling relied on immunoSEQ multiplex PCR, and the TCRdb table lists in-frame clones only, not all of them. The table has approximately 40,000 clones, 85% to 95% seen once. The material was CD8+ T cells from peripheral blood mononuclear cells, obtained in the third trimester of pregnancy. The receptors come from a female donor with multiple sclerosis, enrolled in a pregnancy study.

By share of the sample, this clone is medium-sized. The CDR3 coding sequence is TGTGCCAGCAGCTCGGCAAGGGGGAACTATGGCTACACCTTC. Translating gives CASSSARGNYGYTF. The V call is TRBV11-2, the J call TRBJ1-2; tentatively, D is TRBD1 (6 bases). The CDR3 is 14 residues long. Deletions cut 4 bases from V and 2 bases from J, with 11 bases between. Per the germline V gene, CDR1 is SGHAT and CDR2 is FQNNGV.

This chain connects TRBV7-6 to TRBJ2-3; 7 bases map to TRBD1. CDR1 is SGHVS, CDR2 FNYEAQ, per germline. V lost 5 bases and J lost 8; bases outside the gene matches: 13. The length of the CDR3 is 15 residues. CDR3 in DNA: TGTGCCAGCAGCGCACGTTACAGGGGTGAAGCTACGCAGTATTTT. Translation gives CASSARYRGEATQYF.

The chain combines TRBV10-3 with TRBJ2-2, with 7 bases lining up with TRBD1. J lost 2 bases, V lost 8 bases, and 5 bases had no gene match. Germline assignment: CDR1 ENHRY and CDR2 SYGVKD. The CDR3 totals 14 residues. CDR3 in DNA: TGTGCCATCGGGGACAGCGTAAACACCGGGGAGCTGTTTTTT. Translated: CAIGDSVNTGELFF.